These 18 T cell receptor beta chains share one sample of origin, sequenced in a study of neurological immune-mediated disorders. The sample's time point: technical triplicate 2. TCRdb passed the 5' RACE reads through MiXCR, listing each CDR3 protein once. In the table there are fewer than 40,000 distinct CDR3 sequences, 13% of which are singletons. Sequenced sample: CD4+ T cells from blood. These receptors were taken from a female donor with HTLV-1-associated myelopathy (HAM/TSP).

This clonotype was picked up many times. This chain uses TRBV12-3 or TRBV12-4 with TRBJ2-5; 7 bases agree with TRBD1. This CDR3 has 14 amino acids. Trimming at V came to 6 bases and at J to 4 bases, leaving 8 bases not matched to a gene. The DNA of the CDR3 is TGTGCCAGCAGGTCCCGGGACAGTGGAGAGACCCAGTACTTC. The encoded protein is CASRSRDSGETQYF.

This clonotype has a count of ten or more. The chain carries TRBV28 and TRBJ2-2; either TRBD1 or TRBD2 may fit D (5 bases each). The CDR3 has 15 residues. Trimming left V 2 bases short and J 5 bases short, with 12 bases between. Germline-derived CDR1 and CDR2 are MDHEN and SYDVKM. CDR3: CASSLTGPTTGELFF. CDR3 coding DNA: TGTGCCAGCAGTTTAACGGGGCCGACGACCGGGGAGCTGTTTTTT.

This clonotype has a count of ten or more. The V call is TRBV28, the J call TRBJ1-2, with TRBD1 matching 7 bases. The CDR3 loop spans 13 amino acids. CDR1 and CDR2 (germline): MDHEN, SYDVKM. V trimming: 5 bases; J trimming: 4 bases; junction bases outside the gene matches: 4. CDR3 residues: CASSPDRSYGYTF. In DNA, the CDR3 is TGTGCCAGCAGTCCGGACAGGAGCTATGGCTACACCTTC.

This clonotype came up many times. J is TRBJ1-4 and V is TRBV5-1; no definite D call. The CDR3 runs to 18 residues. CDR1 SGHRS and CDR2 YFSETQ come from the germline V gene. Trimming took off 3 bases at V and 0 bases at J, with 18 bases between the two ends. Written as DNA, the CDR3 is TGCGCCAGCAGCTCGGACGGACCATCCCAAGCAACTAATGAAAAACTGTTTTTT. Translated: CASSSDGPSQATNEKLFF. Combining the CDR3 with reference TRBV5-1 and TRBJ1-4 gives the whole variable domain KAGVTQTPRYLIKTRGQQVTLSCSPISGHRSVSWYQQTPGQGLQFLFEYFSETQRNKGNFPGRFSGRQFSNSRSEMNVSTLELGDSALYLCASSSDGPSQATNEKLFFGSGTQLSVL.

The table lists this clonotype with many counts. The chain recombines TRBV20-1 with TRBJ2-3; maybe TRBD2 (7 bases). The CDR3 is made up of 15 amino acids. Between the trimmed V and J ends, which lost 3 bases and 4 bases, there was a span of 17 bases. Germline CDR1 DFQATT, CDR2 SNEGSKA (reference sequence). CDR3 nucleotides: TGCAGTGCTAGTAAGGGGGGCGGGAGCCCAGATACGCAGTATTTT. Protein product: CSASKGGGSPDTQYF.

This clonotype was counted ten times or more. This chain connects TRBV12-3 or TRBV12-4 to TRBJ2-7, with 13 positions matching TRBD2. The CDR3 has 16 residues. With 5 bases clipped from V and 5 bases from J, the junction kept 9 bases outside the gene matches. CDR3 in amino acids: CASSPLLAGGSNEQYF. Here the CDR3 DNA reads TGTGCCAGCAGTCCCTTACTAGCGGGGGGGTCCAACGAGCAGTACTTC.

This clonotype was recorded many times. The V gene is TRBV5-1, the J gene TRBJ2-1; 8 bases fit TRBD2. The CDR3 spans 17 residues. Looked up from germline, CDR1 is SGHRS and CDR2 is YFSETQ. V shed 0 bases and J 0 bases; nucleotides not matched to a gene: 5. CDR3 protein: CASSLVIGRDSYNEQFF. CDR3 nucleotides: TGCGCCAGCAGCTTGGTTATCGGGAGGGACTCCTACAATGAGCAGTTCTTC.

This clonotype was seen many times. This sequence joins TRBV3-1 and TRBJ2-1; the D gene could be TRBD1 or TRBD2 (5 bases each). CDR3 size: 16 residues. V was shortened by 3 bases and J by 6 bases, with 18 bases between the two germline ends. Germline V gene lookup returns CDR1 LGHDT and CDR2 YNNKEL (reference sequence). The CDR3 region has the DNA TGTGCCAGCAGCCACCTTCAGCGGAACAGGCTCAATGAGCAGTTCTTC. This codes for CASSHLQRNRLNEQFF.

The table lists this clonotype with many counts. The J gene is TRBJ1-2, the V gene TRBV12-3 or TRBV12-4; D perhaps matches TRBD1 (6 bases). The CDR3 extends over 13 amino acids. Trimming removed 6 bases from V and 2 bases from J, with 10 bases in between. CDR3 DNA sequence: TGTGCCAGCAGCTACACAGGGAACTATGGCTACACCTTC. This sequence encodes CASSYTGNYGYTF.

Sample share makes this clonotype medium-sized. CDR3: CSARRREGPQETQYF. CDR3 coding DNA: TGCAGTGCTAGACGTCGGGAGGGTCCCCAAGAGACCCAGTACTTC. The rearrangement joins TRBV20-1 to TRBJ2-5; TRBD2 matches at 8 bases. This CDR3 is built from 15 residues. Germline-derived CDR1 and CDR2 are DFQATT and SNEGSKA (reference sequence). The ends lost 2 bases at V and 1 base at J; junction bases unmatched: 6.

In this sample, this clonotype turned up many times. The chain employs TRBV7-2 and TRBJ1-6, with 7 bases fitting TRBD1. The V and J ends lost 5 bases and 8 bases, in that order; junction bases with no gene match: 6. Germline V gene sequence: CDR1 SGHTA, CDR2 FQGNSA. The CDR3 has 14 amino acids. CDR3 amino acids: CASSLRDSYSPLHF. In nucleotides, the CDR3 is TGTGCCAGCAGCCTCCGGGACAGTTATTCACCCCTCCACTTT.

This clonotype was found many times. This chain links TRBV7-2 with TRBJ2-1; 9 bases agree with TRBD2. The CDR3 loop spans 15 amino acids. With V trimmed by 5 bases and J by 7 bases, 9 bases remained unmatched. Germline lookup yields CDR1 SGHTA and CDR2 FQGNSA. The CDR3 DNA reads as TGTGCCAGCAGCCCACACGGACTAGCGAGGAATGAGCAGTTCTTC. It codes for CASSPHGLARNEQFF.

This clonotype was detected ten times or more. The V call is TRBV7-8, the J call TRBJ1-3; D is ambiguous. The germline V and J ends were trimmed by 7 bases and 2 bases, with 21 bases remaining between them. The CDR3 covers 17 residues. Germline V gene lookup returns CDR1 SGHVS and CDR2 FQNEAQ. CDR3 amino acids: CASTPGVGDWTGNTIYF. CDR3 bases: TGTGCCAGCACCCCCGGGGTCGGGGATTGGACTGGAAACACCATATATTTT.

This clonotype was counted at least ten times. Since no conserved phenylalanine or tryptophan closes the CDR3, a read error is the likely cause. V gene TRBV20-1 combines with J gene TRBJ2-7; maybe TRBD1 (6 bases). With 4 bases removed from V and 4 bases from J, the gap between germline ends came to 14 bases. This CDR3 comprises 13 residues. Germline-derived CDR1 and CDR2 are DFQATT and SNEGSKA (reference sequence). CDR3: CSAKPGHLYEQYL. The CDR3 DNA follows: TGCAGTGCTAAGCCGGGACATCTTTACGAGCAGTACCTC.

This clonotype came up many times. The chain has TRBV5-1 and TRBJ2-7; D may be TRBD1 (6 bases). Germline V gives CDR1 SGHRS, CDR2 YFSETQ. CDR3 length equals 15 residues. With 4 bases removed from V and 2 bases from J, the gap between germline ends came to 16 bases. CDR3 in amino acids: CASSPPQGSTYEQYF. CDR3 nucleotides: TGCGCCAGCAGCCCCCCCCAGGGGTCGACCTACGAGCAGTACTTC.

At least ten counts were recorded for this clonotype. The chain carries TRBV3-1 and TRBJ2-7, with D perhaps matching TRBD2 (6 bases). The CDR3 sequence is 16 residues long. The ends were cut back, 0 bases at V and 0 bases at J, with 12 bases in the middle. Germline V gene lookup returns CDR1 LGHDT and CDR2 YNNKEL (reference sequence). CDR3 sequence: CASSQDPSASSYEQYF. Written as DNA, the CDR3 is TGTGCCAGCAGCCAAGATCCTAGCGCTAGCTCCTACGAGCAGTACTTC.

There are many counts of this clonotype. The rearrangement joins TRBV24-1 to TRBJ2-1; tentatively, D is TRBD2 (5 bases). Germline-derived CDR1 and CDR2 are KGHDR and SFDVKD. Trimming removed 2 bases at V and 7 bases at J, with 20 bases between. The CDR3 consists of 17 residues. The CDR3 spells CATSDSRGHRVWNEQFF. In nucleotides, the CDR3 is TGTGCCACCAGTGATTCCCGGGGTCATAGGGTTTGGAATGAGCAGTTCTTC.

This clonotype was detected many times. The chain carries TRBV15 and TRBJ1-5; D call uncertain. This CDR3 spans 14 amino acids. Trimming stripped 0 bases from V and 3 bases from J, with 6 bases between. Germline V gene data show CDR1 as LNHNV and CDR2 as YYDKDF (reference sequence). The CDR3 nucleotides are TGTGCCACCAGCAGAGATGGGCTCAATCAGCCCCAGCATTTT. Translation: CATSRDGLNQPQHF.